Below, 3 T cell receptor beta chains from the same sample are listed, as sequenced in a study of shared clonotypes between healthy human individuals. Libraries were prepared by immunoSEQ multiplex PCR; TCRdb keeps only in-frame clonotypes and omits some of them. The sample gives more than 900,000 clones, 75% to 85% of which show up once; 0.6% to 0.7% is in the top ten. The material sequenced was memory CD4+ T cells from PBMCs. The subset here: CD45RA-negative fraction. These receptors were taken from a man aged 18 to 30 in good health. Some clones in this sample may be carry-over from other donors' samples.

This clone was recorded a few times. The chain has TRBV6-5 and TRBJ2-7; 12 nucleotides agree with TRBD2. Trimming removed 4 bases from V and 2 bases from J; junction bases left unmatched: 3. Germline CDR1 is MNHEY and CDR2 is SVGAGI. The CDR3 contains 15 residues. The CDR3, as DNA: TGTGCCAGCAGTTCACTAGCGGGAGGAACCTACGAGCAGTACTTC. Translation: CASSSLAGGTYEQYF.

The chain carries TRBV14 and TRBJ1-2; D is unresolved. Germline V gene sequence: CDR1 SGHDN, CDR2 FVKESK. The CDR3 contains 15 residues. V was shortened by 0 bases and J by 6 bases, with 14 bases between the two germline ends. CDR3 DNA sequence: TGTGCCAGCAGCCAAGATTATATCCGTCCCGATGGCTACACCTTC. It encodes CASSQDYIRPDGYTF.

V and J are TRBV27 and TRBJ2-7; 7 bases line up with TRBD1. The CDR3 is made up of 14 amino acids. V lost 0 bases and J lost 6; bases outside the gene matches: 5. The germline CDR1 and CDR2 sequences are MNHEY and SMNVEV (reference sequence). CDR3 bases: TGTGCCAGCAGTTTATCAGGGGGCGTCGGCGAGCAGTACTTC. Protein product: CASSLSGGVGEQYF.